The 5 T cell receptor beta chains listed next were all sequenced from one sample in a study of shared clonotypes between healthy human individuals. Data came from immunoSEQ multiplex PCR; TCRdb stores just in-frame clones and leaves some out. Altogether 1.5 million to 2.5 million clones are present, about 95% being singletons, with the ten largest covering approximately 1.2%. Naive CD8 isolation took CD45RO-negative cells positively selected for CCR7 and excluded terminally differentiated effector memory CD45RA+ cells. Sample: naive CD8+ T cells sorted from blood. Receptor source: a man between 18 and 29 years old in good health.

This chain uses TRBV13 with TRBJ2-5; 8 bases match TRBD2. The germline V gene has CDR1 PRHDT and CDR2 FYEKMQ (reference sequence). Trimming at V came to 5 bases and at J to 5 bases, leaving 7 bases not matched to a gene. CDR3 length: 14 amino acids. The CDR3 coding sequence is TGTGCCAGCAGCATACTAGCGGAGGGGGAGACCCAGTACTTC. Its protein is CASSILAEGETQYF.

J is TRBJ1-1 and V is TRBV6-5; D is perhaps TRBD1 (5 bases). This CDR3 comprises 13 residues. The germline CDR1 and CDR2 sequences are MNHEY and SVGAGI. V was trimmed by 2 bases and J by 3 bases, leaving 7 bases between them. Here the CDR3 DNA reads TGTGCCAGCAGTTACGCAGGGTACACTGAAGCTTTCTTT. It translates to CASSYAGYTEAFF.

As concerns this clone: Within the sample, other DNA sequences also encode this same CDR3. The genes are TRBV2 and TRBJ2-7; D unresolved. V was pared by 7 bases and J by 0 bases, with 7 bases between. Germline CDR1 SNHLY, CDR2 FYNNEI. The CDR3 is made up of 12 amino acids. The CDR3 nucleotides are TGTGCCAGCACGGAAGACTCCTACGAGCAGTACTTC. Translation gives CASTEDSYEQYF.

This clone was seen just once. The chain links TRBV5-1 to TRBJ2-7, with D tentatively TRBD2 (6 bases). V lost 2 bases to trimming and J lost 5 bases, with 17 bases between them. The CDR3 sequence is 15 residues long. Germline values: CDR1 SGHRS, CDR2 YFSETQ. CDR3 sequence (DNA): TGCGCCAGCAGCTTTGATTTATTGGGGGGAGACGAGCAGTACTTC. This translates into CASSFDLLGGDEQYF.

The V gene is TRBV11-2, the J gene TRBJ2-1; 9 bases fit TRBD1. Germline V lookup: CDR1 SGHAT, CDR2 FQNNGV. Unmatched junction bases numbered 5, after V lost 6 bases and J lost 8 bases. The CDR3 is 13 residues long. CDR3 sequence: CASRAQGADEQFF. CDR3 in DNA: TGTGCCAGCAGAGCACAGGGGGCGGATGAGCAGTTCTTC.